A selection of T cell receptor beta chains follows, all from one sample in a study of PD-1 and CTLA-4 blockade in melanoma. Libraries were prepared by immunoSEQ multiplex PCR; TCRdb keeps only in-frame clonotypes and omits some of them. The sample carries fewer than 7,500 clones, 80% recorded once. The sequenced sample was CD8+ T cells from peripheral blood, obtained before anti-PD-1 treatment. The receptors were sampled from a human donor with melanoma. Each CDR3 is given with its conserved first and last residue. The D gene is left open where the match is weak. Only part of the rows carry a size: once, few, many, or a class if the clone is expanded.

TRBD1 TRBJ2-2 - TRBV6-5 CASSSDRVGELFF TGTGCCAGCAGTTCAGACAGGGTCGGGGAGCTGTTTTTT
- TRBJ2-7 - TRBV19 CASSPRGASGGSEQYF TGTGCCAGTAGCCCGCGGGGCGCGTCTGGCGGGTCCGAGCAGTACTTC
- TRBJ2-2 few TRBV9 CASSVARGLDTGELFF TGTGCCAGCAGCGTAGCAAGGGGGTTGGACACCGGGGAGCTGTTTTTT
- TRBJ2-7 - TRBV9 CASSVAGGLIYEQYF TGTGCCAGCAGCGTAGCCGGGGGGCTAATCTACGAGCAGTACTTC
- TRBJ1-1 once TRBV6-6 CASREQAMNTEAFF TGTGCCAGCAGAGAACAGGCCATGAACACTGAAGCTTTCTTT
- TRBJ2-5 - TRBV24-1 CATSDFGETQYF TGTGCCACCAGTGATTTCGGAGAGACCCAGTACTTC
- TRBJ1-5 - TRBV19 CASSIDLSGPREEPQHF TGTGCCAGTAGTATAGATCTATCGGGGCCCCGGGAGGAGCCCCAGCATTTT
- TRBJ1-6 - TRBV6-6 CASSYNSPLHF TGTGCCAGCAGTTACAATTCACCCCTCCACTTT
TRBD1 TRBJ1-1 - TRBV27 CASSLSEGANTEAFF TGTGCCAGCAGTTTATCTGAGGGGGCGAACACTGAAGCTTTCTTT
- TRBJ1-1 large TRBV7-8 CASSLLNMNTEAFF TGTGCCAGCAGCTTACTGAACATGAACACTGAAGCTTTCTTT
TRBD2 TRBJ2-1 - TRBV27 CATAGTSGSNEQFF TGTGCCACCGCCGGGACTAGCGGGAGTAATGAGCAGTTCTTC
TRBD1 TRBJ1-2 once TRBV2 CASSETQGISDKAYGYTF TGTGCCAGCAGTGAGACACAGGGGATAAGTGATAAAGCATATGGCTACACCTTC
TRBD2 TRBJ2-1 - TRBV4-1 CASSWTSGSDEQFF TGCGCCAGCAGCTGGACTAGCGGGAGCGATGAGCAGTTCTTC
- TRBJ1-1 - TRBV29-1 CSLQMNTEAFF TGCAGCTTACAGATGAACACTGAAGCTTTCTTT